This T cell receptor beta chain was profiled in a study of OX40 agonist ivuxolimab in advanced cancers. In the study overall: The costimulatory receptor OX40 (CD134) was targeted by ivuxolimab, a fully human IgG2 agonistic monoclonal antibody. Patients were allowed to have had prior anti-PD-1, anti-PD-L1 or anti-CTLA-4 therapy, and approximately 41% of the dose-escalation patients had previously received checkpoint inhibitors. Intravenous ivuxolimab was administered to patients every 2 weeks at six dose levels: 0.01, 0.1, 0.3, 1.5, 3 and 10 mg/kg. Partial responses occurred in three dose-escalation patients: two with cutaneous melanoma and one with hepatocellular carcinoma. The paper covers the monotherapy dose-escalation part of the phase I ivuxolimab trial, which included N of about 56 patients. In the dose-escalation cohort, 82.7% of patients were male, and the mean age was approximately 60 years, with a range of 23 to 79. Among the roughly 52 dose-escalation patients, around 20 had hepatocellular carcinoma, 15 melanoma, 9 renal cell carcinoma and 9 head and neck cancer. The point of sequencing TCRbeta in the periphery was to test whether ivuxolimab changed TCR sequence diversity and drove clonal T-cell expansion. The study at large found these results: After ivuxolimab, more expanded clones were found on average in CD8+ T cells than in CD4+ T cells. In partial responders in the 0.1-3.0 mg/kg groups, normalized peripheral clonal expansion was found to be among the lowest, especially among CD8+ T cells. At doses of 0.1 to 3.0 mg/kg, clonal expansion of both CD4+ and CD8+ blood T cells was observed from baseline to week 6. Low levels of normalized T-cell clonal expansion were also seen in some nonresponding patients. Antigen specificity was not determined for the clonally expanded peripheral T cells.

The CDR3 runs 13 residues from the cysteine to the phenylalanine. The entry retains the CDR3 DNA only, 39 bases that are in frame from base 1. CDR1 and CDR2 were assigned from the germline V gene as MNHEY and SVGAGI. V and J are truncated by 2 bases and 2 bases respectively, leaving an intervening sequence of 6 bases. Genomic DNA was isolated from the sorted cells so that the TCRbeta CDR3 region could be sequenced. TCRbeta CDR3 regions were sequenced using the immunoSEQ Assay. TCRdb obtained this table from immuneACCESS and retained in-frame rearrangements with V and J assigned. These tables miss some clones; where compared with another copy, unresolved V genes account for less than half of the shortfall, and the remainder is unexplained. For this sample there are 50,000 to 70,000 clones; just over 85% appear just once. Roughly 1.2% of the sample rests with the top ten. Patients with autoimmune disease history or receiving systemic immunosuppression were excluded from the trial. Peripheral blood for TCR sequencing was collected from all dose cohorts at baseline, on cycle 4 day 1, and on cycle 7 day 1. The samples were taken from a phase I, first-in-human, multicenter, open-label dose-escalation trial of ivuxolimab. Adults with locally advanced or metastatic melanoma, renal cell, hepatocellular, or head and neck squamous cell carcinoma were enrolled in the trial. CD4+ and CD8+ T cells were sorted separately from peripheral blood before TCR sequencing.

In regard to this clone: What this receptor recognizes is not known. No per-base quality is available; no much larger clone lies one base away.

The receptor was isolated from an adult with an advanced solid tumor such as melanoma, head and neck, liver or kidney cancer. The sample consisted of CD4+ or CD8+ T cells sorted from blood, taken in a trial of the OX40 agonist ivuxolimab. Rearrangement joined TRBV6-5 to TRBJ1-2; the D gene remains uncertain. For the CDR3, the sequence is CASSYGQNYGYTF. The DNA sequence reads TGTGCCAGCAGTTACGGGCAGAACTATGGCTACACCTTC.